These T cell receptor beta chains were read from a single sample in a study of blood T cells in healthy people across ages. TCRdb ran MiXCR on the 5' RACE reads and lists one entry per CDR3 protein. The sample holds roughly 800,000 distinct CDR3 sequences; 53% are singletons and the top ten take roughly 37%. Sequencing was done on a sample of blood. The receptors stem from a man older than 75 in good health. The CDR3 runs from the conserved cysteine through the conserved F or W. The D gene is left open where the match is weak. Not every row has a clone size; where given, it reads once, few, many or a size class.

.	TRBV19	TRBJ2-2	.	TGTGCCAGTAGTATATGGGGAAGGGGGAACACCGGGGAGCTGTTTTTT	CASSIWGRGNTGELFF
.	TRBV5-1	TRBJ2-7	TRBD1	TGCGCCAGCAGCTTAACAGGGGTTTCCAACTACGAGCAGTACTTC	CASSLTGVSNYEQYF
.	TRBV2	TRBJ2-4	.	TGTGCCAGCAGCGGGACCAAAAACATTCAGTACTTC	CASSGTKNIQYF
.	TRBV20-1	TRBJ2-5	.	TGCAGTGCTAGACGAGGAGCGGGTGGGGAAGAGACCCAGTACTTC	CSARRGAGGEETQYF
.	TRBV5-1	TRBJ2-1	.	TGTGCCAGCAGTTTAGTACAGAATGAGCAGTTCTTC	CASSLVQNEQFF
.	TRBV7-8	TRBJ2-7	TRBD1	TGTGCCAGCAGTCCACAGGGGGCAATACCCTACGAGCAGTACTTC	CASSPQGAIPYEQYF
few	TRBV10-3	TRBJ1-2	TRBD1	TGTGCCATCAATGGACAGGGGGCAACCTATGGCTACACCTTC	CAINGQGATYGYTF
once	TRBV29-1	TRBJ1-3	.	TGCAGCGTTGTCGTGTCAGGGCGAAACATCATATATTTT	CSVVVSGRNIIYF
.	TRBV27	TRBJ1-2	.	TGTGCCAGCAGTCAACTGGACAGACCCTATGGCTACACCTTC	CASSQLDRPYGYTF
few	TRBV11-2	TRBJ2-4	TRBD2	TGTGCCAGCAGCCGACGCGCGGGAGACCACATTCAGTACTTC	CASSRRAGDHIQYF
many	TRBV7-9	TRBJ2-3	.	TGTGCCAGCATCCGAGGCTGGAGGGGTGATACAGATACGCAGTATTTT	CASIRGWRGDTDTQYF
few	TRBV20-1	TRBJ2-7	.	TGCAGTGGGGTTGGGAACGACGGAATCTACGAGCAGTACTTC	CSGVGNDGIYEQYF
.	TRBV20-1	TRBJ1-2	TRBD1	TGCAGTGCTACCCCGGGGACAGGGGACTACACTAACTATGGCTACACCTTC	CSATPGTGDYTNYGYTF
.	TRBV29-1	TRBJ2-6	TRBD1	TGCAGCGTTAACAGGGGATCTGGGGCCAACGTCCTGACTTTC	CSVNRGSGANVLTF
.	TRBV10-3	TRBJ1-2	TRBD1	TGTGCCATCAGTGAAGGGCAGGGGGTTTACTATGGCTACACCTTC	CAISEGQGVYYGYTF
.	TRBV27	TRBJ2-7	.	TGTGCCAGCAGTTCCAACCCGGTCTACGAGCAGTACTTC	CASSSNPVYEQYF
.	TRBV3-1	TRBJ2-3	TRBD2	TGTGCCAGCAACCCGCGGGGGATCACAGATACGCAGTATTTT	CASNPRGITDTQYF
.	TRBV6-2/TRBV6-3	TRBJ2-7	TRBD2	TGTGCCAGCAGTTCCTGGACTAGCGGGAGTCTTGGCTACGAGCAGTACTTC	CASSSWTSGSLGYEQYF
.	TRBV12-3/TRBV12-4	TRBJ2-7	.	TGTGCCAGCGCAGTTGGCCCTGGCGGCTTCTCCTACAATGAGCAGTACTTC	CASAVGPGGFSYNEQYF
.	TRBV24-1	TRBJ1-2	.	TGTGCCACCAGTGATCCGTCGACAGGAGGCTATGGCTACACCTTC	CATSDPSTGGYGYTF
.	TRBV3-1	TRBJ2-1	TRBD2	TGTGCCAGCAGCCAAGATAATGCGGGAGGGGGTCTCTACAATGAGCAGTTCTTC	CASSQDNAGGGLYNEQFF
few	TRBV5-1	TRBJ2-7	TRBD2	TGCGCCAGCAGCTTGGACGGAGCGGGAGGATTCTACGAGCAGTACTTC	CASSLDGAGGFYEQYF
.	TRBV2	TRBJ2-7	.	TGTGCCAGCAGTCCCCGGGGCACGTTAATCAACGAGCAGTACTTC	CASSPRGTLINEQYF
.	TRBV20-1	TRBJ2-7	TRBD2	TGCAGTGCTTCCCTAGCGGGAAGCTACAATGAGCAGTACTTC	CSASLAGSYNEQYF
few	TRBV24-1	TRBJ2-3	TRBD2	TGTGCCACCAGTGGCCGGAGACTAGCGGGAGCCGCAGATACGCAGTATTTT	CATSGRRLAGAADTQYF
.	TRBV24-1	TRBJ2-1	.	TGTGCCACCAGTGATTCAGGCAGGGGCCCTGACAATGAGCAGTTCTTC	CATSDSGRGPDNEQFF
.	TRBV20-1	TRBJ1-2	.	TGCAGTGCTAGAGATAAGGGCTACACCTTC	CSARDKGYTF
.	TRBV27	TRBJ2-1	TRBD1	TGTGCCACCCACGCCGGACAGGCCTCCTACAATGAGCAGTTCTTC	CATHAGQASYNEQFF
.	TRBV29-1	TRBJ2-5	TRBD2	TGCAGCGCCAAGGGAGGGGACTCCTACAATGGGCAGTACTTC	CSAKGGDSYNGQYF
.	TRBV28	TRBJ1-2	.	TGTGTCAGCAGCGAGGACACCTTTAACTATGGCTACACCTTC	CVSSEDTFNYGYTF
.	TRBV5-5	TRBJ2-3	.	TGTGCCAGCAGCTTGGACAGCGGAGGCAGATACGCGTATTTT	CASSLDSGGRYAYF
.	TRBV12-5	TRBJ1-1	.	TGTGCTAGTGCTATAACGGGGGGCTACTTGAACACTGAAGCTTTCTTT	CASAITGGYLNTEAFF
.	TRBV7-2	TRBJ2-7	.	TGTGCCAGCAGCCTCCGACAGGACTCCCCCTACGAGCAGTACTTC	CASSLRQDSPYEQYF
few	TRBV28	TRBJ2-4	.	TGTGCCAGCAGTTTACAGGGTCGGTACATTCAGTACTTC	CASSLQGRYIQYF
.	TRBV12-5	TRBJ2-3	TRBD2	TGTGCTAGTGGTTTGGTACTAGCGGGAGAAGCTAGATACGCGTATTTT	CASGLVLAGEARYAYF
few	TRBV7-3	TRBJ2-7	.	TGTGCCAGCAGCCAAGGACTGCTCTACGAGCAGTACTTC	CASSQGLLYEQYF
.	TRBV6-4	TRBJ2-3	.	TGTGCCGGCAAAGGTCACAGTTCGGCCACGCAGTATTTT	CAGKGHSSATQYF
few	TRBV6-5	TRBJ2-5	.	TGTGCCAGCAGGAGGGTCGGGAAAGAGACCCAGTACTTC	CASRRVGKETQYF
.	TRBV6-5	TRBJ2-3	TRBD2	TGTGCCAGCAGTTACTCTGGGGCGGGAGGTCGAGATACGCGGTATTTT	CASSYSGAGGRDTRYF
.	TRBV20-1	TRBJ2-1	TRBD2	TGCAGTGCTCTCCAGCGGGAGGCCTACAATGAGCAGTTCTTC	CSALQREAYNEQFF
.	TRBV11-2	TRBJ2-7	TRBD2	TGTGCCAGCAGCCCCCCCAGAGGCGGGAGCTTCAATGAGCAGTACTTC	CASSPPRGGSFNEQYF
once	TRBV10-1	TRBJ2-1	.	TGCGCCAGCAGTGGTAGGTCCAGCGGTATTTTCGGGGCAAATGAGCAGTTCTTC	CASSGRSSGIFGANEQFF
.	TRBV5-1	TRBJ2-7	.	TGCGCCAGCAGCTTGGAAGGTGGAGGGTATTTGTACTTC	CASSLEGGGYLYF
few	TRBV5-6	TRBJ2-3	TRBD1	TGTGCCAGCAATCAACAGGGGCCTGCAGATACGCAGTATTTT	CASNQQGPADTQYF
.	TRBV15	TRBJ2-3	TRBD2	TGTGCCACCAGCAGAGAGCGGACTAGGGGAGATACGCAGTATTTT	CATSRERTRGDTQYF
.	TRBV10-2	TRBJ1-2	.	TGCGCCAGCAGTGAGGCGGACAACTATGGCTACACCTTC	CASSEADNYGYTF
once	TRBV2	TRBJ1-4	.	TGTGCCAGCACCCGAGGGGGGGCAACTAATGAAAAACTGTTTTTT	CASTRGGATNEKLFF
.	TRBV24-1	TRBJ1-2	TRBD1	TGTGCCACCAGTGATCCGGGACAGGCGGGGGGCTATGGCTACACCTTC	CATSDPGQAGGYGYTF
.	TRBV20-1	TRBJ2-7	TRBD2	TGCAGTGCTAGAGGAGGGGGGACTAGCCAACTGGGGCCCTACGAGCAGTACTTC	CSARGGGTSQLGPYEQYF
.	TRBV20-1	TRBJ2-1	TRBD2	TGCAGTGCTAGCAGGACTAGCGGGGGGAGCTCCTACAATGAGCAGTTCTTC	CSASRTSGGSSYNEQFF
.	TRBV20-1	TRBJ2-1	.	TGCAGTGCTAGAGATCCCCGCCTTGGCCCCTACAATGAGCAGTTCTTC	CSARDPRLGPYNEQFF